This T cell receptor beta chain comes out of a study of T cell changes during pregnancy in multiple sclerosis. The table came from immunoSEQ multiplex PCR; TCRdb's copy has only in-frame clones and leaves some out. The repertoire holds about 60,000 clones, with about 91% as singletons. Per the germline V gene, CDR1 is GTSNPN and CDR2 is SVGIG (reference sequence). The CDR3 is 14 residues long. V lost 0 bases and J lost 0, with 6 bases in between. The origin of this receptor is a female donor with multiple sclerosis, enrolled in a pregnancy study. The sequenced sample was CD4+ T cells from peripheral blood mononuclear cells, obtained in the first trimester of pregnancy. The rearrangement joins TRBV30 to TRBJ2-4, with D possibly being TRBD1 (6 bases). The CDR3 region is CAWSVGGAKNIQYF. CDR3 bases: TGTGCCTGGAGTGTAGGGGGAGCCAAAAACATTCAGTACTTC.